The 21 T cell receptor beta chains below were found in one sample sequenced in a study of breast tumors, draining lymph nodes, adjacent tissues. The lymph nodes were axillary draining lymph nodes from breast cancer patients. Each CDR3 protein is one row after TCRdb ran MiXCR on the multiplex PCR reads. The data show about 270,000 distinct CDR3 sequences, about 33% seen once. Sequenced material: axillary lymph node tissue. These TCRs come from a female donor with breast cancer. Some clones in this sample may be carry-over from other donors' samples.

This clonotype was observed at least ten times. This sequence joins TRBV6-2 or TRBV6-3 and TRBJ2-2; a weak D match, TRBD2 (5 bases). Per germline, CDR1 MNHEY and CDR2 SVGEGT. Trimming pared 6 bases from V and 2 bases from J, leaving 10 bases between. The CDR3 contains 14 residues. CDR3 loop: CASRLAANTGELFF. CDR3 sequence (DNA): TGTGCCAGCAGGCTAGCAGCAAACACCGGGGAGCTGTTTTTT.

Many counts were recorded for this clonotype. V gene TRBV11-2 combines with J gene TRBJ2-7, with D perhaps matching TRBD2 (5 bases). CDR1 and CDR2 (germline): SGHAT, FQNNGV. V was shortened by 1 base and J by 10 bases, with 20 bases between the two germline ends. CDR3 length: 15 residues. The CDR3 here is CASSLGADTSTKQYF. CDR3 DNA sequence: TGTGCCAGCAGCTTAGGGGCAGATACTAGTACGAAACAGTACTTC.

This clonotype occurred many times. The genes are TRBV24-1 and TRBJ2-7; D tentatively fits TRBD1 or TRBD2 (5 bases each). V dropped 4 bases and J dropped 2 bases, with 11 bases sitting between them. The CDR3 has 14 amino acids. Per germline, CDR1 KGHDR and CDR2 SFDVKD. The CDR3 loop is CATSDPGRPYEQYF. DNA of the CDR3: TGTGCCACCAGTGACCCGGGACGGCCCTACGAGCAGTACTTC.

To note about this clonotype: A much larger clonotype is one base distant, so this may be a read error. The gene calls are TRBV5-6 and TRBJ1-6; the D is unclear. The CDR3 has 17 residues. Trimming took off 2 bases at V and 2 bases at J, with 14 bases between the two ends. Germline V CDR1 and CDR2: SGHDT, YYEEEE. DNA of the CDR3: TGTGCCAGCAGCTTATCCGCCCGGGGTCCCTATAATTCACCCCTCCACTTT. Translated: CASSLSARGPYNSPLHF.

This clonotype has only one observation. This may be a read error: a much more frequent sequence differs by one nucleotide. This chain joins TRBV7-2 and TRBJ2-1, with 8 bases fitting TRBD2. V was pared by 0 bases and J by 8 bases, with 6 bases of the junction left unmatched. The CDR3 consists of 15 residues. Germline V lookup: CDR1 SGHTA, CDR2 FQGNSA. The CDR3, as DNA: TGTGCCAGCAGCTTAGCGGCGGGAGGAGCCGATGAGCAGTTCTTC. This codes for CASSLAAGGADEQFF.

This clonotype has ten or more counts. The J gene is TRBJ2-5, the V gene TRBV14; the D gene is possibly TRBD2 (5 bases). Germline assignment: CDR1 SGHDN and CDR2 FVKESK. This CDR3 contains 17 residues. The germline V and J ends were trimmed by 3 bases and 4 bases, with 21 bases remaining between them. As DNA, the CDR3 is TGTGCCAGCAGCCATGCCCTGGCGAGGGTAGGAAGAGAGACCCAGTACTTC. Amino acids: CASSHALARVGRETQYF.

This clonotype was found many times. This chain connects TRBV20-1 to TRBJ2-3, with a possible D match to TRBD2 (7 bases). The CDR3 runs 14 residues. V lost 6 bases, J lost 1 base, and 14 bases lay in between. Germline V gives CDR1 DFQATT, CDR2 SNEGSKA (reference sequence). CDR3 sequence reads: CSAGREGGTDTQYF. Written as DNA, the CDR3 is TGCAGTGCCGGAAGGGAGGGGGGCACAGATACGCAGTATTTT.

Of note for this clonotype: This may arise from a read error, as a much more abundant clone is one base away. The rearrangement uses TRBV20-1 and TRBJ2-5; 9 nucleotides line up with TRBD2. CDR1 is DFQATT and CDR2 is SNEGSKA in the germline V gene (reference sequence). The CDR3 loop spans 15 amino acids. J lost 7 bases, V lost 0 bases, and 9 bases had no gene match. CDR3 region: CSAREGLARRGTQYF. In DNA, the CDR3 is TGCAGTGCTAGAGAGGGACTAGCCCGTCGGGGGACCCAGTACTTC.

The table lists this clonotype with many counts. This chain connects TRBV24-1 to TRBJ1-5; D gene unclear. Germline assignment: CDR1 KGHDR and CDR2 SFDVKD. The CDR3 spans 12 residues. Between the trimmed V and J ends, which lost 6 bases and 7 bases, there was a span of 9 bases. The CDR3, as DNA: TGTGCCACCAGTTTCGGGTACCAGCCCCAGCATTTT. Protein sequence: CATSFGYQPQHF.

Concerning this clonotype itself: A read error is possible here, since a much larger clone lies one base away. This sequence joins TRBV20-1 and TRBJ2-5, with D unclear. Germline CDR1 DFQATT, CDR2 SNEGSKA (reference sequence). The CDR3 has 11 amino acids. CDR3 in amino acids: CSARPTETQSF. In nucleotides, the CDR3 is TGCAGTGCTAGACCGACGGAGACCCAGTCCTTC.

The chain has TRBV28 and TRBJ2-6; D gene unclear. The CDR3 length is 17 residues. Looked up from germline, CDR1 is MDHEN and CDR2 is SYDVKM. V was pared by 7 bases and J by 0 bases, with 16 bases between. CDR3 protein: CASKETRSFSGANVLTF. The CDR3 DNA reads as TGTGCCAGCAAGGAGACAAGGTCCTTCTCTGGGGCCAACGTCCTGACTTTC.

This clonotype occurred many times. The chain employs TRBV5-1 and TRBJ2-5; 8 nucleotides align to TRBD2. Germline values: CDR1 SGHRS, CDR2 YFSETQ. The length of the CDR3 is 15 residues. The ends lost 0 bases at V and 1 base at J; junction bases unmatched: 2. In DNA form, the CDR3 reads TGCGCCAGCAGCTTGGGCGGGAGGATCCAAGAGACCCAGTACTTC. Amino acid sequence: CASSLGGRIQETQYF.

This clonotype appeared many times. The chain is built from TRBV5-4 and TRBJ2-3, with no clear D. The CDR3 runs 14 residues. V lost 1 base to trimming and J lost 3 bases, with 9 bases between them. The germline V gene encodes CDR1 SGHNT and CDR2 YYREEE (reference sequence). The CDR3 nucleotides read TGTGCCAGCAGCTTGATCTCTAGAACAGATACGCAGTATTTT. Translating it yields CASSLISRTDTQYF.

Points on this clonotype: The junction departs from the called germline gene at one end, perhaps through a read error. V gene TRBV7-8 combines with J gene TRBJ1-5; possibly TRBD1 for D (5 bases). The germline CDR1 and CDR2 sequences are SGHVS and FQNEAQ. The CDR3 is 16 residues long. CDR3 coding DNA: TGTGCCAGCAGACCACTAGCGGGGGTAAACAATGAGCCCCAGCATTTT. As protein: CASRPLAGVNNEPQHF.

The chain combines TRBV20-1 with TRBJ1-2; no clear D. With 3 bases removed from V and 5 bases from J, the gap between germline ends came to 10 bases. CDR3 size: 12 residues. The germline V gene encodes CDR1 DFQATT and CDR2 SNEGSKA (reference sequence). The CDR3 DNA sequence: TGCAGTGCTAGCGACACGGTATATGGCTACACCTTC. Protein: CSASDTVYGYTF.

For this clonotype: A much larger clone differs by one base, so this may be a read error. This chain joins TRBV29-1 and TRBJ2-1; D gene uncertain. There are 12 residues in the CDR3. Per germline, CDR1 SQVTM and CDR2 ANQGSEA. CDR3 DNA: TGCAGCGAAAAAAGCTCCTACAATGAGCAGTCCTTC. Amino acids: CSEKSSYNEQSF.

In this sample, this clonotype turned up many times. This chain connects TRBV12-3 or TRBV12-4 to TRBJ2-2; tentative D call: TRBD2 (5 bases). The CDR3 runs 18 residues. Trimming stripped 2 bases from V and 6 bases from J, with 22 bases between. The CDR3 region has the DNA TGTGCCAGCAGTTTATCCGGACTCCTCGGTTCTAGGTCCGGGGAGCTGTTTTTT. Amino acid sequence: CASSLSGLLGSRSGELFF.

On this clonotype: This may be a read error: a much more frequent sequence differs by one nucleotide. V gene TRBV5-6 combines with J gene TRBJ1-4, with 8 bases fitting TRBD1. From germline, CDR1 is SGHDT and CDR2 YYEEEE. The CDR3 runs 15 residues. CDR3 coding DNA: TGTGCCAGCACCCCAATGACAGGGGTTAATGAAAAACTGTCTTTT. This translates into CASTPMTGVNEKLSF.

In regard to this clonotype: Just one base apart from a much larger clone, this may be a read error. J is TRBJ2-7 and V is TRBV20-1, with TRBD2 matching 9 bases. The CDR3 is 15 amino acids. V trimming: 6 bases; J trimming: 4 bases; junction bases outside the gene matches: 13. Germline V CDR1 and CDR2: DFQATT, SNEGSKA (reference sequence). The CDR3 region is CSARLPTSGTYEQYF. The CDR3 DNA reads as TGCAGTGCGCGCCTACCGACTAGCGGAACTTACGAGCAGTACTTC.

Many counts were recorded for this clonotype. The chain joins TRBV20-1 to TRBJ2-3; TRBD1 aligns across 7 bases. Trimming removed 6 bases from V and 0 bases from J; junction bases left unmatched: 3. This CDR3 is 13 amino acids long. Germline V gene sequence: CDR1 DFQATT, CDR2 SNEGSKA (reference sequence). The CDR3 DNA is TGCAGTGCCAGGGGACAGAGCACAGATACGCAGTATTTT. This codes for CSARGQSTDTQYF.

The CDR3 DNA is TGCAGCGTTGGTTTCCCGGGACTAGCGGGAGTTAACTATGGCTACACCTTC. Its translation is CSVGFPGLAGVNYGYTF. V and J are TRBV29-1 and TRBJ1-2, with D possibly matching TRBD1 (5 bases). V was pared by 4 bases and J by 1 base, with 22 bases between. CDR1 is SQVTM, CDR2 ANQGSEA, per germline. The CDR3 runs to 17 residues.